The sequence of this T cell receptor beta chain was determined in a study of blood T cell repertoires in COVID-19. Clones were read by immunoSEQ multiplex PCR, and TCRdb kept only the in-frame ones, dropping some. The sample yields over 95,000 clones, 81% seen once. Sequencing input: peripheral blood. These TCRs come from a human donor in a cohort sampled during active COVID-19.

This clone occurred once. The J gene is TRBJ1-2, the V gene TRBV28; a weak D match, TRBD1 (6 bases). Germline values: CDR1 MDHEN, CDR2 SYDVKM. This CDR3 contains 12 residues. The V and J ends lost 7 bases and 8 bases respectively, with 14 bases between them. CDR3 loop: CASTKGGYGYTF. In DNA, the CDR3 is TGTGCCAGCACTAAAGGGGGTTACGGCTACACCTTC.